These 18 T cell receptor beta chains were sequenced from one sample in a study of blood T cell repertoires in COVID-19. Clones were sequenced by immunoSEQ multiplex PCR, and TCRdb holds only the in-frame ones, with some missing. Of about 98,000 clones listed, about 80% are singletons. The sequenced sample consisted of peripheral blood. The receptors were gathered from a man between 65 and 85 years old with acute or convalescent COVID-19.

The genes are TRBV19 and TRBJ2-2; 7 bases map to TRBD2. From germline, CDR1 is LNHDA and CDR2 SQIVND (reference sequence). This CDR3 is built from 14 residues. CDR3 DNA sequence: TGTGCGAGCGCGCGGGAGCCGAACACCGGGGAGCTGTTTTTT. Translating gives CASAREPNTGELFF.

The rearrangement joins TRBV21-1 to TRBJ2-7; the D segment call TRBD2 is taken from the table without a DNA check. TRBV21-1 is a pseudogene segment. The CDR3 covers 17 residues. The CDR3: CASSKVVPPGSSYEQYF. CDR3 nucleotide sequence: TGTGCCAGCAGCAAAGTGGTCCCTCCGGGGAGCTCCTACGAGCAGTACTTC.

The rearrangement links TRBV2 to TRBJ1-2; D unresolved. This CDR3 is 13 amino acids long. CDR1 is SNHLY, CDR2 FYNNEI, per germline. The V end was cut by 3 bases, the J end by 1 base, with 6 bases between. The CDR3 is CASSEEVNYGYTF. The DNA for the CDR3 is TGTGCCAGCAGTGAGGAGGTTAACTATGGCTACACCTTC.

The chain employs TRBV5-1 and TRBJ1-5; D possibly corresponds to TRBD1 (5 bases). There are 18 residues in the CDR3. V shed 0 bases and J shed 2 bases, with 18 bases lying between them. The germline V gene encodes CDR1 SGHRS and CDR2 YFSETQ. Written as DNA, the CDR3 is TGCGCCAGCAGCTTGGGGTTTTCGACCTCGGGGGGCAATCAGCCCCAGCATTTT. Amino acids: CASSLGFSTSGGNQPQHF.

The chain couples TRBV18 to TRBJ1-2; D is unclear. V dropped 2 bases and J dropped 2 bases, with 12 bases sitting between them. Germline loops: CDR1 KGHSH, CDR2 LQKENI. CDR3 length equals 15 residues. For the CDR3, the DNA is TGTGCCAGCTCACCAGTTCGGGAGCTGAACTATGGCTACACCTTC. Translated, it gives CASSPVRELNYGYTF.

The chain employs TRBV27 and TRBJ2-5; no clear D gene. This CDR3 has 13 amino acids. Germline V CDR1 and CDR2: MNHEY, SMNVEV (reference sequence). Trimming removed 6 bases at V and 4 bases at J, with 12 bases between. Here the CDR3 DNA reads TGTGCCAGCAGCACGAGAGTCCTAGAGACCCAGTACTTC. It translates to CASSTRVLETQYF.

Only a few counts were recorded for this clone. The CDR3 here is CASSPNTGTGAYILFF. The CDR3 DNA is TGTGCCAGCAGCCCTAATACCGGGACAGGGGCGTATATACTGTTTTTT. The chain recombines TRBV6-2 or TRBV6-3 with TRBJ1-4; 10 nucleotides match TRBD1. The germline CDR1 and CDR2 sequences are MNHEY and SVGEGT. V shed 6 bases and J 13 bases; nucleotides not matched to a gene: 17. This CDR3 has 16 residues.

CDR3 region: CAISDPGQGRTEAFF. In DNA form, the CDR3 reads TGTGCCATCAGTGACCCGGGACAGGGCAGGACTGAAGCTTTCTTT. The V call is TRBV10-3, the J call TRBJ1-1; 9 nucleotides match TRBD1. V shed 3 bases and J 5 bases; nucleotides not matched to a gene: 7. This CDR3 contains 15 residues. Looked up from germline, CDR1 is ENHRY and CDR2 is SYGVKD.

The rearrangement uses TRBV11-3 and TRBJ2-1, with 8 bases aligning to TRBD1. The germline V gene has CDR1 SGHNT and CDR2 YENEEA. Unmatched junction bases numbered 4, after V lost 5 bases and J lost 7 bases. This CDR3 spans 13 amino acids. CDR3 nucleotides: TGTGCCAGCAGCCAGACAGGGGTAAATGAGCAGTTCTTC. The encoded protein is CASSQTGVNEQFF.

The J gene is TRBJ2-2, the V gene TRBV15; TRBD2 is a possible D gene (6 bases). Germline CDR1 LNHNV, CDR2 YYDKDF (reference sequence). The V gene lost 1 base and the J gene lost 5 bases, with 11 bases spanning the gap. The CDR3 has 15 residues. The DNA of the CDR3 is TGTGCCACCAGCAGAGGTAGCGGAGAGACCGGGGAGCTGTTTTTT. Protein product: CATSRGSGETGELFF.

This clone was picked up one time. The chain is built from TRBV5-6 and TRBJ2-3; D is possibly TRBD2 (5 bases). V was trimmed by 0 bases and J by 3 bases, leaving 14 bases between them. The germline gives CDR1 SGHDT, CDR2 YYEEEE. The length of the CDR3 is 16 residues. The DNA for the CDR3 is TGTGCCAGCAGCTTGGATACGGGATCCGAAACAGATACGCAGTATTTT. It specifies CASSLDTGSETDTQYF.

J is TRBJ2-2 and V is TRBV5-6, with a weak D call TRBD1 (6 bases). This CDR3 is 13 amino acids long. V was shortened by 3 bases and J by 5 bases, with 8 bases between the two germline ends. Germline CDR1 is SGHDT and CDR2 is YYEEEE. CDR3 region: CASSWDKTGELFF. The DNA for the CDR3 is TGTGCCAGCAGCTGGGACAAAACCGGGGAGCTGTTTTTT.

The chain combines TRBV12-3 or TRBV12-4 with TRBJ1-1; TRBD1 aligns across 7 bases. The CDR3 loop spans 13 amino acids. V was clipped by 5 bases and J by 6 bases; unmatched bases: 6. The CDR3 reads CASSIRDRPEAFF. The CDR3 nucleotides are TGTGCCAGCAGTATTCGGGACAGACCTGAAGCTTTCTTT.

The chain carries TRBV11-3 and TRBJ2-7; weak D call: TRBD2 (5 bases). The CDR3 has 15 amino acids. Per the germline V gene, CDR1 is SGHNT and CDR2 is YENEEA. V dropped 3 bases and J dropped 5 bases, with 17 bases sitting between them. CDR3: CASSFPRGIFHEQYF. The CDR3 coding sequence is TGTGCCAGCAGCTTCCCAAGAGGGATCTTCCACGAGCAGTACTTC.

The chain uses TRBV19 and TRBJ2-3; the D gene is possibly TRBD2 (5 bases). The germline V gene encodes CDR1 LNHDA and CDR2 SQIVND (reference sequence). The CDR3 has 11 residues. With 9 bases removed from V and 2 bases from J, the gap between germline ends came to 6 bases. The CDR3 nucleotides are TGTGCCAGCCGGGACACAGATACGCAGTATTTT. This translates into CASRDTDTQYF.

This chain links TRBV5-1 with TRBJ2-5, with 8 bases matching TRBD1. Germline CDR1 is SGHRS and CDR2 is YFSETQ. V trimming: 7 bases; J trimming: 4 bases; junction bases outside the gene matches: 6. The CDR3 length is 13 residues. CDR3 residues: CASSTGDLETQYF. CDR3 sequence (DNA): TGCGCCAGCTCGACAGGGGACCTAGAGACCCAGTACTTC.

This clone has ten or more counts. The chain joins TRBV5-1 to TRBJ2-3; 13 bases align to TRBD2. This CDR3 has 17 amino acids. Unmatched junction bases numbered 7, after V lost 4 bases and J lost 2 bases. Germline values: CDR1 SGHRS, CDR2 YFSETQ. The CDR3 DNA reads TGCGCCAGCAGCCCGCCACTAGCGGGAGGGCCCACAGATACGCAGTATTTT. Translation gives CASSPPLAGGPTDTQYF. The full variable domain, completed using reference TRBV5-1 and TRBJ2-3, is KAGVTQTPRYLIKTRGQQVTLSCSPISGHRSVSWYQQTPGQGLQFLFEYFSETQRNKGNFPGRFSGRQFSNSRSEMNVSTLELGDSALYLCASSPPLAGGPTDTQYFGPGTRLTVL.

The chain employs TRBV24-1 and TRBJ2-3; D is unclear. Per the germline V gene, CDR1 is KGHDR and CDR2 is SFDVKD. V lost 7 bases, J lost 5 bases, and 6 bases lay in between. The CDR3 spans 11 residues. The DNA for the CDR3 is TGTGCCACCAGCCCGGGAGATACGCAGTATTTT. Translated, it gives CATSPGDTQYF.